These 13 T cell receptor beta chains were sequenced from one sample in a study of identical twins (dated by TCRdb to the mid-2010s). The library was produced with 5' RACE. The run used an Illumina HiSeq 2000. The public reads were run again by TCRdb, first through fastp at Q25 and then through MiXCR, and only productive beta chains were kept. Each entry merges the rows of one CDR3 protein and shows their most common DNA and genes. In all, the sample holds fewer than 350,000 distinct CDR3 sequences, and under 9.5% of those were seen once. The biggest ten clones account for 2% to 2.5% of the sample. The data also belong to a second study, concerning yellow fever vaccine responses in identical twins.

Sequenced sample: memory (CD45RO+) T cells sorted from blood. Explained via the paper, the cell subset or site label denotes: CD45RO+ enriched T cells. The source is a woman aged 18-35 years in good health.

In this sample, this clonotype turned up a few times. The J gene is TRBJ2-6, the V gene TRBV14, with D possibly being TRBD1 (5 bases). Trimming shortened V by 1 base and J by 0 bases, and 16 bases separated the two germline ends. Germline CDR1 and CDR2: SGHDN and FVKESK. The CDR3 has 19 amino acids. The CDR3 spells CASSQGGQEFRSGANVLTF. CDR3 in DNA: TGTGCCAGCAGCCAAGGGGGCCAGGAGTTCCGCTCTGGGGCCAACGTCCTGACTTTC.

This clonotype was observed a few times. The genes are TRBV24-1 and TRBJ2-1; tentatively, D is TRBD2 (5 bases). Germline values: CDR1 KGHDR, CDR2 SFDVKD. This CDR3 region has 16 residues. Trimming removed 2 bases at V and 2 bases at J, with 12 bases between. The CDR3 nucleotides are TGTGCCACCAGTGATTCTCAACCCGGGGCCTACAATGAGCAGTTCTTC. As protein: CATSDSQPGAYNEQFF.

This clonotype came up many times. V and J are TRBV7-9 and TRBJ2-5; TRBD2 aligns across 7 bases. The V and J ends lost 3 bases and 4 bases, in that order; junction bases with no gene match: 11. In germline, CDR1 is SEHNR, CDR2 FQNEAQ (reference sequence). This CDR3 region has 16 residues. CDR3: CASSFFTGGRVETQYF. The CDR3, as DNA: TGTGCCAGCAGCTTTTTTACGGGAGGAAGGGTAGAGACCCAGTACTTC.

This clonotype was found a few times. The chain joins TRBV12-3 or TRBV12-4 to TRBJ2-1; the match to TRBD2 covers 16 bases. The CDR3 contains 18 residues. The V and J ends lost 6 bases and 4 bases, in that order; junction bases with no gene match: 9. CDR3 sequence reads: CASRPGLAGGGAYNEQFF. In DNA form, the CDR3 reads TGTGCCAGCAGACCGGGACTAGCGGGAGGGGGTGCTTACAATGAGCAGTTCTTC.

This clonotype turned up a few times. The chain joins TRBV9 to TRBJ2-7, with TRBD1 matching over 9 bases. The germline gives CDR1 SGDLS, CDR2 YYNGEE. The trim removed 0 bases at V and 2 bases at J, leaving 3 bases unmatched. The CDR3 consists of 15 residues. This CDR3 reads CASSVGDRGTYEQYF. The CDR3 coding sequence is TGTGCCAGCAGCGTAGGCGACAGGGGGACCTACGAGCAGTACTTC.

This clonotype was seen a few times. The CDR3 loop reads CASSQGDGEQYV. CDR3 DNA: TGTGCCAGCTCACAGGGGGACGGCGAGCAGTACGTC. The rearrangement uses TRBV18 and TRBJ2-7, with D possibly TRBD1 on 6 matching bases. The ends were cut back, 4 bases at V and 6 bases at J, with 10 bases in the middle. Germline V gene data show CDR1 as KGHSH and CDR2 as LQKENI. The CDR3 consists of 12 residues.

The chain recombines TRBV24-1 with TRBJ1-4; 9 bases map to TRBD1. Germline loops: CDR1 KGHDR, CDR2 SFDVKD. Losses at the gene ends were 4 bases for V and 7 bases for J; bases not matched to a gene: 6. CDR3 length: 15 amino acids. CDR3 in amino acids: CATSDRTGGVEKLFF. For the CDR3, the DNA is TGTGCCACCAGTGACCGTACAGGGGGCGTTGAAAAACTGTTTTTT.

This clonotype was seen a handful of times. V usage is TRBV15 and J usage is TRBJ2-3; 11 bases fit TRBD2. The V segment lost 1 base and the J segment 3 bases; nucleotides outside the gene matches: 6. The CDR3 runs to 17 residues. Germline V gene data show CDR1 as LNHNV and CDR2 as YYDKDF (reference sequence). The CDR3 DNA sequence: TGTGCCACCAGCAGAGCAACTAGCGGGAGTGATACAGATACGCAGTATTTT. Translation gives CATSRATSGSDTDTQYF.

Many counts were recorded for this clonotype. This sequence joins TRBV27 and TRBJ2-2, with 8 nucleotides matching TRBD2. The CDR3 totals 16 residues. Germline lookup yields CDR1 MNHEY and CDR2 SMNVEV (reference sequence). J was trimmed by 5 bases and V by 5 bases; bases with no gene match: 10. The CDR3 sequence: CASSEPGGLGTGELFF. For the CDR3, the DNA is TGTGCCAGCAGTGAGCCGGGAGGGCTGGGGACCGGGGAGCTGTTTTTT.

CDR3 sequence reads: CASSELFDEKLFF. CDR3 nucleotide sequence: TGTGCCAGCAGTGAATTATTCGATGAAAAACTGTTTTTT. The chain couples TRBV12-3 or TRBV12-4 to TRBJ1-4; D unresolved. This CDR3 is 13 amino acids long. Trimming removed 5 bases at V and 6 bases at J, with 10 bases between.

This clonotype was counted between two and nine times. V usage is TRBV2 and J usage is TRBJ2-7; D may be TRBD1 (6 bases). This CDR3 has 14 residues. Trimming left V 7 bases short and J 2 bases short, with 15 bases between. Germline V gene lookup returns CDR1 SNHLY and CDR2 FYNNEI. The CDR3 nucleotides are TGTGCCAGCAAGACGACAGGCTCAACCTACGAGCAGTACTTC. It is translated as CASKTTGSTYEQYF.

This clonotype has more than one count but fewer than ten. The rearrangement joins TRBV20-1 to TRBJ1-4; 9 bases agree with TRBD1. The germline V gene encodes CDR1 DFQATT and CDR2 SNEGSKA (reference sequence). After removal of 5 bases from V and 6 bases from J, the junction contained 7 bases not matched to a gene. The CDR3 has 14 amino acids. The CDR3 loop reads CSAGPGTGHEKLFF. In DNA form, the CDR3 reads TGCAGTGCTGGGCCGGGGACAGGGCATGAAAAACTGTTTTTT.

Only a few counts were recorded for this clonotype. This rearrangement joins TRBV6-5 to TRBJ2-5, with D unclear. This CDR3 comprises 14 residues. The germline V gene has CDR1 MNHEY and CDR2 SVGAGI. V dropped 2 bases and J dropped 2 bases, with 9 bases sitting between them. CDR3 loop: CASSYEHGQETQYF. The CDR3 coding sequence is TGTGCCAGCAGTTACGAACACGGACAAGAGACCCAGTACTTC.